This entry is about one TCR beta chain. The antigen is unknown. This record comes from a study of shared clonotypes between healthy human individuals. In germline, CDR1 is SNHLY, CDR2 FYNNEI. Trimming took 10 bases from V and 1 from J; bases not matched to a gene: 7. The CDR3 contains 13 residues. The authors ran the assay at deep level. Per the original data handling: ImmunoSEQ gave junction-only sequences without quality scores, so filtering differed. Assay used: immunoSEQ multiplex PCR; TCRdb lists only in-frame clones, some missing. The DNA was the basis for D and trimming; V, J and clone size are from that table. The sample records 2 million or so clones, about 94% being singletons. General study findings and limits: Unshared clonotypes carried lower generation probabilities than those common to all four donors. Compared with memory subsets, naive subsets generally had larger estimated richness.

Naivety among CD8 cells was defined by CD45RO negativity and positive CCR7 selection, thereby excluding terminally differentiated effector memory CD45RA+ cells. V and J are TRBV2 and TRBJ2-7; 7 bases agree with TRBD1. The source material was naive CD8+ T cells sorted from blood. The TCR was taken from a man between 18 and 29 years old in good health. DNA for the CDR3: TGTGCCACACGGGACAGCAGTTCCTACGAGCAGTACTTC. Protein sequence: CATRDSSSYEQYF.